These T cell receptor beta chains were read from a single sample in a study of CD8 T cells in ankylosing spondylitis. MiXCR was run by TCRdb on the 5' RACE reads, yielding one entry per CDR3 protein. There are about 240,000 distinct CDR3 sequences in the sample; about 10% occur only once, and under 7% lies in the top ten. Material: blood, either unsorted or a sorted T cell fraction (not recorded which). Receptor source: a male donor with ankylosing spondylitis or in good health (not recorded which). The CDR3 runs from the conserved cysteine through the conserved F or W. D genes are given only for firm matches. The listing skips clone size in some rows; elsewhere it reads once, few, many or a size class.

clone_size j_call v_call d_call cdr3_length cdr3_aa cdr3_nt
- TRBJ2-1 TRBV24-1 TRBD2 13 CATRGLAYNEQFF TGTGCCACCAGGGGACTAGCGTACAATGAGCAGTTCTTC
few TRBJ1-1 TRBV4-1 - 15 CASSPLGGPMGQAFF TGCGCCAGCAGCCCCTTAGGGGGACCGATGGGGCAAGCTTTCTTT
many TRBJ2-2 TRBV11-2 - 14 CASSSVQGWGGLFF TGTGCCAGCAGCTCTGTACAGGGATGGGGGGGGCTGTTTTTT
many TRBJ2-7 TRBV10-3 - 15 CAISDSGADPYEQYF TGTGCCATCAGTGATTCGGGTGCGGACCCCTACGAGCAGTACTTC
- TRBJ1-1 TRBV20-1 TRBD1 20 CSASGGTGQGIGTMDTEAFF TGCAGTGCTAGTGGAGGAACAGGACAGGGTATCGGGACTATGGACACTGAAGCTTTCTTT
- TRBJ2-2 TRBV7-9 TRBD2 15 CASRALAGNTGELFF TGTGCCAGCAGAGCGCTAGCGGGGAACACCGGGGAGCTGTTTTTT
many TRBJ2-2 TRBV28 - 14 CASSSSPGAGELFF TGTGCCAGCAGTTCCTCCCCAGGGGCCGGGGAGCTGTTTTTT
many TRBJ2-1 TRBV15 TRBD2 18 CATSRDWGSGDLYNEQFF TGTGCCACCAGCAGAGATTGGGGTAGCGGGGACCTCTACAATGAGCAGTTCTTC
many TRBJ2-3 TRBV20-1 - 12 CSAQRGADTQYF TGCAGTGCTCAAAGAGGGGCAGATACGCAGTATTTT
many TRBJ2-7 TRBV5-1 - 13 CASSETGIEEQYF TGCGCCAGCAGCGAGACAGGTATTGAGGAGCAGTACTTC
few TRBJ2-7 TRBV20-1 - 13 CSATPVSSYEQYF TGCAGTGCTACTCCAGTTAGCTCCTACGAGCAGTACTTC
many TRBJ1-2 TRBV5-1 - 13 CASSDGQNRGYTF TGCGCCAGCAGCGACGGACAGAATAGAGGCTACACCTTC
many TRBJ1-5 TRBV28 - 13 CASRETGDQPQHF TGTGCCAGCAGGGAGACAGGCGATCAGCCCCAGCATTTT
many TRBJ1-1 TRBV12-3/TRBV12-4 - 14 CASRQTWANTEAFF TGTGCCAGCAGACAGACTTGGGCGAACACTGAAGCTTTCTTT
many TRBJ2-1 TRBV27 TRBD2 19 CASSSLWTSGRVKGNEQFF TGTGCCAGCAGTTCCCTTTGGACTAGCGGGAGAGTTAAGGGCAATGAGCAGTTCTTC
- TRBJ2-3 TRBV5-6 - 13 CASSLARQAAQYF TGTGCCAGCAGCTTGGCCAGGCAAGCCGCGCAGTATTTT
few TRBJ2-2 TRBV18 - 14 CASSPVQAAGELFF TGTGCCAGCTCACCAGTTCAAGCCGCCGGGGAGCTGTTTTTT
many TRBJ2-3 TRBV9 TRBD2 16 CASSVLAGASTDTQYF TGTGCCAGCAGCGTACTAGCGGGGGCCAGCACAGATACGCAGTATTTT
many TRBJ2-1 TRBV20-1 - 16 CSARSPPSRGRGEQFF TGCAGTGCTAGAAGTCCCCCCTCGCGGGGGCGCGGTGAGCAGTTCTTC
many TRBJ2-3 TRBV9 - 13 CASGTDTTDTQYF TGTGCCAGCGGGACTGACACCACAGATACGCAGTATTTT
- TRBJ2-7 TRBV7-8 TRBD2 13 CASSFTSEYEQYF TGTGCCAGCAGCTTTACTAGCGAGTACGAGCAGTACTTC
few TRBJ2-7 TRBV7-3 - 13 CASSLTSGYEQYF TGTGCCAGCAGCTTAACGTCCGGCTACGAGCAGTACTTC
many TRBJ1-1 TRBV29-1 TRBD1 13 CSVSDRVDTEAFF TGCAGCGTCTCAGACAGGGTGGACACTGAAGCTTTCTTT
- TRBJ2-3 TRBV5-6 TRBD2 15 CASSLRGGPTDTQYF TGTGCCAGCAGCTTGCGGGGGGGCCCGACAGATACGCAGTATTTT
many TRBJ2-5 TRBV10-3 - 13 CAIRYGAGETQYF TGTGCCATCAGGTACGGAGCAGGAGAGACCCAGTACTTC
- TRBJ2-1 TRBV5-1 TRBD2 17 CASSWGGLADASNEQFF TGCGCCAGCAGCTGGGGGGGACTAGCGGATGCGAGCAATGAGCAGTTCTTC
few TRBJ2-4 TRBV7-2 - 13 CASSDSTVGDQYF TGTGCCAGCAGCGATTCGACGGTCGGGGATCAGTACTTC
many TRBJ1-1 TRBV6-5 - 12 CASSPSGTEAFF TGTGCCAGCAGCCCCAGCGGGACTGAAGCTTTCTTT
many TRBJ2-2 TRBV20-1 TRBD2 14 CSASAGFNTGELFF TGCAGTGCCTCAGCGGGGTTTAACACCGGGGAGCTGTTTTTT
many TRBJ2-3 TRBV21-1 - 16 CASSKGVRGRWDTQYF TGTGCCAGCAGCAAAGGAGTGAGGGGCCGTTGGGATACGCAGTATTTT